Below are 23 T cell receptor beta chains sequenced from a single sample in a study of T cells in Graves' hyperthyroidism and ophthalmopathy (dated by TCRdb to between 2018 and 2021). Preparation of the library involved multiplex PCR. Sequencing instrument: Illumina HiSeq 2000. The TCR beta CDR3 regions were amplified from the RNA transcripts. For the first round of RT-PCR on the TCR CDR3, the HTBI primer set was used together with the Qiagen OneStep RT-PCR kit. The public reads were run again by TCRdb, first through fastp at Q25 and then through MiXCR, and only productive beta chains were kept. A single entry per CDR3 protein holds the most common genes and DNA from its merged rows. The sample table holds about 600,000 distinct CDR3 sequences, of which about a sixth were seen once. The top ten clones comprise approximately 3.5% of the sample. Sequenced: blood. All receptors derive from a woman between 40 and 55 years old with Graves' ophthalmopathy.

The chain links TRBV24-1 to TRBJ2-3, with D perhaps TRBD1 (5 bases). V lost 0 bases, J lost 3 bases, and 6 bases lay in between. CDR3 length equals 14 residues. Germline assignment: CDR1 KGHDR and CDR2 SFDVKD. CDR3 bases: TGTGCCACCAGTGATTTGCCAGGGACAGATACGCAGTATTTT. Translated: CATSDLPGTDTQYF.

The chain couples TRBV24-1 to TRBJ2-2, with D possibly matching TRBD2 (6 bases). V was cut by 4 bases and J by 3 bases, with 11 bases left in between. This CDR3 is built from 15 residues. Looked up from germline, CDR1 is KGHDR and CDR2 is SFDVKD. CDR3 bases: TGTGCCACCAGTGAGTCGGGACTTCACACCGGGGAGCTGTTTTTT. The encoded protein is CATSESGLHTGELFF.

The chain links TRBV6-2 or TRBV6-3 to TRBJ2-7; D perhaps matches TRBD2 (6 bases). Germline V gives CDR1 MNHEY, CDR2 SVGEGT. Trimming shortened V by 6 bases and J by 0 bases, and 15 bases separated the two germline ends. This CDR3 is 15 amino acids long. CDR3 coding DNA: TGTGCCAGCAGCCCCGTGGGTAGCGGCTCCTACGAGCAGTACTTC. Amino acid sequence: CASSPVGSGSYEQYF.

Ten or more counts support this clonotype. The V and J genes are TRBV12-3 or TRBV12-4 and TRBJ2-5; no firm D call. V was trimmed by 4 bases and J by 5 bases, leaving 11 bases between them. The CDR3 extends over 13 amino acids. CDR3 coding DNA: TGTGCCAGCAGTTACTCCCGGTTGGAGACCCAGTACTTC. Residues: CASSYSRLETQYF.

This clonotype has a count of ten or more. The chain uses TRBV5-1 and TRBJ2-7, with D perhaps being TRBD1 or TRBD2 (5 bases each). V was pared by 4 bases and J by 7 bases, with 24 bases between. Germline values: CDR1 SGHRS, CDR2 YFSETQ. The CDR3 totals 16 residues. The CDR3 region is CASSLGRDPIGSEQYF. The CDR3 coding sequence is TGCGCCAGCAGCCTAGGCCGGGACCCGATCGGTAGTGAGCAGTACTTC.

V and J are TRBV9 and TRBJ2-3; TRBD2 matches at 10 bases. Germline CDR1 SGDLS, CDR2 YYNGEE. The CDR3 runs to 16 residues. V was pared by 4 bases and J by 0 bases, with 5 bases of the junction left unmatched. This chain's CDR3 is CASSTRTSGSTDTQYF. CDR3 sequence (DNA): TGTGCCAGCAGCACCCGGACTAGCGGAAGCACAGATACGCAGTATTTT.

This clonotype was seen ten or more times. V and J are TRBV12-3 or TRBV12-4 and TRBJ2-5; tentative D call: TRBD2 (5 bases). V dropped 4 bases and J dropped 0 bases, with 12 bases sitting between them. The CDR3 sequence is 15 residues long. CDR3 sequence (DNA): TGTGCCAGCAGTTCACGGGGTTCGTACCAAGAGACCCAGTACTTC. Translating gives CASSSRGSYQETQYF.

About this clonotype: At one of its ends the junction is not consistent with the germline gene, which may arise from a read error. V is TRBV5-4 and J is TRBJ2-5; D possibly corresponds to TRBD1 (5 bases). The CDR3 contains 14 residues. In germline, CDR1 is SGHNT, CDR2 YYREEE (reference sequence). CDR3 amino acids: CVSSSLQGAETQYF. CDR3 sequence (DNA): TGTGTCAGCAGCTCCCTCCAGGGCGCAGAGACCCAGTACTTC.

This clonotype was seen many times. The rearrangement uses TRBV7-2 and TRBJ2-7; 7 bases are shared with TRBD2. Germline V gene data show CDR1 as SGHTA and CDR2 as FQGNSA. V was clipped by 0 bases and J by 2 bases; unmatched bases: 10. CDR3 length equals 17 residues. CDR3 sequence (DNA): TGTGCCAGCAGCTTAGCGCGCATTAGCGGGTACGCCTACGAGCAGTACTTC. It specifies CASSLARISGYAYEQYF.

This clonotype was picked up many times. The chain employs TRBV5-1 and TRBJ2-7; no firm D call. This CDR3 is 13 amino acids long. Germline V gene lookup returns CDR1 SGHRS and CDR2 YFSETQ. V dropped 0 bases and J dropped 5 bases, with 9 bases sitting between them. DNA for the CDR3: TGCGCCAGCAGCTTGGCCGGGTACAACGAGCAGTACTTC. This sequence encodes CASSLAGYNEQYF.

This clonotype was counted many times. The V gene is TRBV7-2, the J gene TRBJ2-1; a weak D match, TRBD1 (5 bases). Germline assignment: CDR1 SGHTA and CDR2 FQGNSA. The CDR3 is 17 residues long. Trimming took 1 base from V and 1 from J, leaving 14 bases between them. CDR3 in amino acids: CASSLVGSAGSYNEQFF. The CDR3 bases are TGTGCCAGCAGCTTAGTAGGGTCGGCAGGGTCCTACAATGAGCAGTTCTTC.

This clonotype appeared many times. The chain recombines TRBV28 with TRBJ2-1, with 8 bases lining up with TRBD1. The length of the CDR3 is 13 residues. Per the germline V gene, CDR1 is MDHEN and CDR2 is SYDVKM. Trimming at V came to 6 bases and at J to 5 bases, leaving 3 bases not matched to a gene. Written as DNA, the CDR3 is TGTGCCAGCAGGAGACAGGGGAACAATGAGCAGTTCTTC. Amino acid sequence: CASRRQGNNEQFF.

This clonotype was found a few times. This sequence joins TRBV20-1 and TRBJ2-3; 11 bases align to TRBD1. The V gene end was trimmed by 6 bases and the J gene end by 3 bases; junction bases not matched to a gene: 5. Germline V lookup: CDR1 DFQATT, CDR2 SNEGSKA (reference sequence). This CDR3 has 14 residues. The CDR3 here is CSAVRDRGTDTQYF. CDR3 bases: TGCAGTGCGGTCCGGGACAGGGGGACAGATACGCAGTATTTT.

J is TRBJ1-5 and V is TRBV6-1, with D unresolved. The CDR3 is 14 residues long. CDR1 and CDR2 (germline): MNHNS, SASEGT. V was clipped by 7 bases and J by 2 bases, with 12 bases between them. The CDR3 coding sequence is TGTGCCAGCAAAGTCGAGGGCGGCAATCAGCCCCAGCATTTT. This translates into CASKVEGGNQPQHF.

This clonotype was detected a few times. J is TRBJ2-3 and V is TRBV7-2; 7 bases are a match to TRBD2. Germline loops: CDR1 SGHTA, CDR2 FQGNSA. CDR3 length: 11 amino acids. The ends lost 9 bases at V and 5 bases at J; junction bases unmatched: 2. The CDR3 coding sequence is TGTGCCAGGGGGGGGGGAGATACGCAGTATTTT. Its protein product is CARGGGDTQYF.

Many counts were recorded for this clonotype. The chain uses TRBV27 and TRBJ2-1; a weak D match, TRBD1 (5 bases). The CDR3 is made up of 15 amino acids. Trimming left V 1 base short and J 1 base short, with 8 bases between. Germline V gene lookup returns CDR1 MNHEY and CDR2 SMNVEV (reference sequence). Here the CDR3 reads CASSLWAGSYNEQFF. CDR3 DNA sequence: TGTGCCAGCAGTTTATGGGCAGGGTCCTACAATGAGCAGTTCTTC.

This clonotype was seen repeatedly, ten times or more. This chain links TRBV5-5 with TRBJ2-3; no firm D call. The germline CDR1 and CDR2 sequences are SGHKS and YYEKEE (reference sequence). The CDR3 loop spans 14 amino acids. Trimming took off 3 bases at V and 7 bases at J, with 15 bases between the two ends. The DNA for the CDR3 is TGTGCCAGCAGCTCCGTGGACCGCCGGAATACGCAGTATTTT. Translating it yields CASSSVDRRNTQYF.

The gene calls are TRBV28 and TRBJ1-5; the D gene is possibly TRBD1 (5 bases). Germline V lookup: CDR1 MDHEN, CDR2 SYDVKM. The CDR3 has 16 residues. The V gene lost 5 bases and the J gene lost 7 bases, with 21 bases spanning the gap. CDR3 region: CASSLRRQGTWQPQHF. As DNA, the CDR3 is TGTGCCAGCAGTCTTCGACGGCAGGGAACCTGGCAGCCCCAGCATTTT.

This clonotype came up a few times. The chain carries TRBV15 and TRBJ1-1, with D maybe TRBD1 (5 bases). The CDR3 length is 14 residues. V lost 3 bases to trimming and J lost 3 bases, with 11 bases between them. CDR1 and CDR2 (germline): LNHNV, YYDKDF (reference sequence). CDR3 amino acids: CATSRRWGDTEAFF. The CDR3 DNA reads TGTGCCACCAGCAGGAGGTGGGGGGACACTGAAGCTTTCTTT.

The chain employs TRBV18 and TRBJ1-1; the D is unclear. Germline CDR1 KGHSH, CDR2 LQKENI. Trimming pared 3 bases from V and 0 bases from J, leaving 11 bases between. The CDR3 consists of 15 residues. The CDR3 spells CASSPPDNMNTEAFF. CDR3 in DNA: TGTGCCAGCTCACCTCCAGATAACATGAACACTGAAGCTTTCTTT.

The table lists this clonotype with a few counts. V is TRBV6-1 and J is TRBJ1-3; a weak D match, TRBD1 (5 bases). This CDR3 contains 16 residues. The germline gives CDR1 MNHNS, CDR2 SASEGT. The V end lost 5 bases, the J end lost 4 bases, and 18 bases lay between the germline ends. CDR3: CASSWDGTSSGNTIYF. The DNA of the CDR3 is TGTGCCAGCAGTTGGGACGGGACCTCCTCCGGAAACACCATATATTTT.

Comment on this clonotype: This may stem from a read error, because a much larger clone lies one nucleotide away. The CDR3 DNA sequence: TGTGCCAGCAGTGAGGACGGCGGTGGCGCAGATACGCAGTATTTT. Protein product: CASSEDGGGADTQYF. The chain has TRBV6-1 and TRBJ2-3; no clear D. The germline V gene encodes CDR1 MNHNS and CDR2 SASEGT. This CDR3 region has 15 residues. V was clipped by 3 bases and J by 4 bases, with 14 bases between them.

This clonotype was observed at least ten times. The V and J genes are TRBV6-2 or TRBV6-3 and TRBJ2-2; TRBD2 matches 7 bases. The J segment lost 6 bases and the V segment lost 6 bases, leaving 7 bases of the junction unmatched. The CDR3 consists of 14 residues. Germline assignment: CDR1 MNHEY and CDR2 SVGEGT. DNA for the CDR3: TGTGCCAGCAGCGCAGGGAGGGAGCCCGGGGAGCTGTTTTTT. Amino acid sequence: CASSAGREPGELFF.